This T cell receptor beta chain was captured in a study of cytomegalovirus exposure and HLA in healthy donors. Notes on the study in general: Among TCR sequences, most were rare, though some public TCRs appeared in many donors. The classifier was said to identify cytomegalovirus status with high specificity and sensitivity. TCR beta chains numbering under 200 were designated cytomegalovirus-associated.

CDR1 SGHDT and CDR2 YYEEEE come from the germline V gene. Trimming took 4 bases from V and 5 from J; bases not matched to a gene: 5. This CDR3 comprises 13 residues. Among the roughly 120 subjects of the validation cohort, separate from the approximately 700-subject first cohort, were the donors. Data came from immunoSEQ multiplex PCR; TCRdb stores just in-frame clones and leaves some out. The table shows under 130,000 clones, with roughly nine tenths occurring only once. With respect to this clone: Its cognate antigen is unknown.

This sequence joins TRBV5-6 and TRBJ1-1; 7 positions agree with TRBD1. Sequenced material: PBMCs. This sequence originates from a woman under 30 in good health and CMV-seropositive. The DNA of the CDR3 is TGTGCCAGCAGCGATGCAGGGGGTACTGAAGCTTTCTTT. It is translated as CASSDAGGTEAFF.